This TCR beta chain emerged from a study of T cell responses to AZD1222 COVID-19 vaccine. With respect to this clone: Its matching antigen is unknown.

Clones were read by immunoSEQ multiplex PCR, and TCRdb kept only the in-frame ones, dropping some. The table includes roughly 51,000 clones, roughly 90% detected once. The CDR3 consists of 15 residues. In germline, CDR1 is SGHAT, CDR2 FQNNGV. The V and J ends lost 3 bases and 2 bases, in that order; junction bases with no gene match: 3. General study results and limits: Donors were chiefly white British, with a greater number of females, and clonal diversity was perhaps underestimated. Unmutated variant regions are reportedly targeted by nearly half of spike-specific TCRs. Spike was spanned by vaccine-associated CD4 TCRs, which were dominant at 160-218 and 743-854. Receipt of two AZD1222 doses was followed by a rise in Spike-specific TCR breadth and depth.

The sequence was obtained from an adult who received the AZD1222 COVID-19 vaccine. V usage is TRBV11-2 and J usage is TRBJ2-7, with 11 bases matching TRBD2. This material consisted of peripheral blood, taken 28 days after the second AZD1222 dose. The CDR3 DNA sequence: TGTGCCAGCAGCTTGCTAGCGGGGGGACCCTACGAGCAGTACTTC. Its protein product is CASSLLAGGPYEQYF.